The 14 T cell receptor beta chains below come from one sample, sequenced in a study of patients and donors after allogeneic stem cell transplantation. TCRdb re-derived calls from the RT-PCR reads in MiXCR, one entry per CDR3 protein. The sample lists roughly 880,000 distinct CDR3 sequences, under 20% occurring once. Sequenced input: blood, either unsorted or a sorted T cell fraction (not recorded which). These TCRs come from a human donor who was either an allogeneic HSCT recipient or a stem cell or donor lymphocyte infusion donor (not recorded which). It is not recorded whose cells these are; they may come from a transplant donor.

The chain is built from TRBV6-1 and TRBJ1-3, with D uncertain. The CDR3 covers 13 residues. From germline, CDR1 is MNHNS and CDR2 SASEGT. Trimming took 10 bases from V and 0 from J, leaving 10 bases between them. CDR3 nucleotide sequence: TGTGCCACCTCGACGGGCTCTGGAAACACCATATATTTT. This translates into CATSTGSGNTIYF.

The chain links TRBV12-3 or TRBV12-4 to TRBJ2-1; a weak D match, TRBD2 (6 bases). The length of the CDR3 is 15 residues. V was cut by 1 base and J by 3 bases, with 10 bases left in between. The CDR3 here is CASSLGAGFYNEQFF. The CDR3 DNA reads TGTGCCAGCAGTTTAGGGGCGGGATTCTACAATGAGCAGTTCTTC.

This clonotype was counted between two and nine times. The genes are TRBV20-1 and TRBJ1-5; possibly TRBD1 for D (5 bases). The CDR3 runs 17 residues. Trimming left V 0 bases short and J 2 bases short, with 17 bases between. Germline CDR1 DFQATT, CDR2 SNEGSKA (reference sequence). CDR3 nucleotide sequence: TGCAGTGCTAGAGATGGGGCGCGGGGGTTGGGCAATCAGCCCCAGCATTTT. It codes for CSARDGARGLGNQPQHF.

This rearrangement joins TRBV2 to TRBJ2-1, with 10 bases identical to TRBD2. With 7 bases clipped from V and 7 bases from J, the junction kept 4 bases outside the gene matches. Looked up from germline, CDR1 is SNHLY and CDR2 is FYNNEI. The CDR3 runs 13 residues. Written as DNA, the CDR3 is TGTGCCAGCAACCAGCGGGAGGGGAATGAGCAGTTCTTC. This codes for CASNQREGNEQFF.

The V and J genes are TRBV7-2 and TRBJ2-3; 9 nucleotides match TRBD2. Germline V CDR1 and CDR2: SGHTA, FQGNSA. The CDR3 extends over 15 amino acids. Trimming took 1 base from V and 3 from J; bases not matched to a gene: 2. CDR3 loop: CASSLVGLATDTQYF. The CDR3 bases are TGTGCCAGCAGCTTAGTCGGACTAGCGACAGATACGCAGTATTTT. Complete variable domain (other parts from reference TRBV7-2 and TRBJ2-3): GAGVSQSPSNKVTEKGKDVELRCDPISGHTALYWYRQSLGQGLEFLIYFQGNSAPDKSGLPSDRFSAERTGGSVSTLTIQRTQQEDSAVYLCASSLVGLATDTQYFGPGTRLTVL.

This chain joins TRBV7-3 and TRBJ2-2; D assignment may be TRBD1 or TRBD2 (5 bases each). The CDR3 is 18 residues long. Germline V lookup: CDR1 SGHTA, CDR2 FQGTGA. V lost 1 base and J 0 bases, leaving 15 bases between the germline ends. For the CDR3, the DNA is TGTGCCAGCAGCTTAAAGGGACCCGGGACGGCGAACACCGGGGAGCTGTTTTTT. It translates to CASSLKGPGTANTGELFF.

The chain carries TRBV2 and TRBJ1-4; tentatively, D is TRBD1 (5 bases). Germline CDR1 reads SNHLY; CDR2 reads FYNNEI. The CDR3 consists of 15 residues. Trimming cost V 6 bases and J 3 bases, with 14 bases left between them. CDR3 in amino acids: CASSEAGLANEKLFF. CDR3 coding DNA: TGTGCCAGCAGCGAGGCAGGGCTTGCTAATGAAAAACTGTTTTTT.

This clonotype was recorded at least ten times. The gene calls are TRBV20-1 and TRBJ1-2; D may be TRBD1 (5 bases). Germline V gene sequence: CDR1 DFQATT, CDR2 SNEGSKA (reference sequence). The CDR3 is 12 residues long. V lost 1 base and J lost 3, with 6 bases in between. The CDR3 sequence is CSARGGDYGYTF. DNA of the CDR3: TGCAGTGCTAGAGGGGGCGACTATGGCTACACCTTC.

This clonotype was counted a few times. J is TRBJ1-3 and V is TRBV12-3 or TRBV12-4; TRBD1 matches 8 bases. The CDR3 consists of 14 residues. Losses at the gene ends were 6 bases for V and 2 bases for J; bases not matched to a gene: 3. The CDR3 loop reads CASSEQGAGNTIYF. CDR3 nucleotides: TGTGCCAGCAGCGAACAGGGGGCTGGAAACACCATATATTTT.

This clonotype has more than one count but fewer than ten. The chain joins TRBV6-2 or TRBV6-3 to TRBJ1-5; TRBD1 matches 7 bases. Trimming took 4 bases from V and 7 from J; bases not matched to a gene: 7. The length of the CDR3 is 14 residues. The V gene's germline CDR1 is MNHEY and CDR2 SVGEGT. The CDR3: CASSFDRVHQPQHF. CDR3 coding DNA: TGTGCCAGCAGTTTTGACAGGGTACACCAGCCCCAGCATTTT.

In this sample, this clonotype turned up a few times. The genes are TRBV3-1 and TRBJ1-1, with D possibly matching TRBD1 (6 bases). The CDR3 has 15 residues. V was shortened by 1 base and J by 1 base, with 10 bases between the two germline ends. Germline values: CDR1 LGHDT, CDR2 YNNKEL (reference sequence). DNA for the CDR3: TGTGCCAGCAGCCAAGGGACAGCTCAGAACACTGAAGCTTTCTTT. Its translation is CASSQGTAQNTEAFF.

This chain connects TRBV27 to TRBJ2-7, with 9 bases aligning to TRBD1. V lost 6 bases and J lost 4; bases outside the gene matches: 7. In germline, CDR1 is MNHEY, CDR2 SMNVEV (reference sequence). The CDR3 length is 14 residues. Here the CDR3 reads CASRPGQGLYEQYF. The CDR3 bases are TGTGCCAGCAGGCCGGGACAGGGTTTGTACGAGCAGTACTTC.

This chain uses TRBV3-1 with TRBJ2-7; D is perhaps TRBD2 (5 bases). The CDR3 has 14 amino acids. Germline CDR1 and CDR2: LGHDT and YNNKEL (reference sequence). V lost 1 base to trimming and J lost 6 bases, with 13 bases between them. The CDR3 sequence is CASSQASAAAEQYF. The DNA of the CDR3 is TGTGCCAGCAGCCAAGCAAGCGCAGCGGCCGAGCAGTACTTC.

The genes are TRBV7-3 and TRBJ2-7; 7 nucleotides line up with TRBD2. This CDR3 has 16 amino acids. Per germline, CDR1 SGHTA and CDR2 FQGTGA. Losses at the gene ends were 2 bases for V and 3 bases for J; bases not matched to a gene: 10. Written as DNA, the CDR3 is TGTGCCAGCAGCTTACTCCCGTCGGGCGGGGGCTACGAGCAGTACTTC. Translation: CASSLLPSGGGYEQYF.